This T cell receptor (beta chain) was sequenced for a study of blood T cell repertoires in COVID-19. The overall study: Sites in the United States, Italy and Spain provided acute and convalescent COVID-19 samples. PBMCs, B-cell-depleted T cells, or T cells provided the cDNA or gDNA that made up the material.

CDR3 size: 17 residues. From germline, CDR1 is MNHEY and CDR2 SMNVEV (reference sequence). V shed 7 bases and J 1 base; nucleotides not matched to a gene: 13. Measured with immunoSEQ multiplex PCR; TCRdb has only the in-frame clones, and not every one. The sample includes around 200,000 clones, around 88% of them seen just once. This clone was observed a single time. The chain employs TRBV27 and TRBJ2-3; 8 bases are shared with TRBD1. This sequence originates from a man aged 45 to 65 with active or convalescent COVID-19. Sequenced material: peripheral blood. DNA for the CDR3: TGTGCCAGCACCCCTTTGACCGGGACAGGACGCACAGATACGCAGTATTTT. Its translation is CASTPLTGTGRTDTQYF.